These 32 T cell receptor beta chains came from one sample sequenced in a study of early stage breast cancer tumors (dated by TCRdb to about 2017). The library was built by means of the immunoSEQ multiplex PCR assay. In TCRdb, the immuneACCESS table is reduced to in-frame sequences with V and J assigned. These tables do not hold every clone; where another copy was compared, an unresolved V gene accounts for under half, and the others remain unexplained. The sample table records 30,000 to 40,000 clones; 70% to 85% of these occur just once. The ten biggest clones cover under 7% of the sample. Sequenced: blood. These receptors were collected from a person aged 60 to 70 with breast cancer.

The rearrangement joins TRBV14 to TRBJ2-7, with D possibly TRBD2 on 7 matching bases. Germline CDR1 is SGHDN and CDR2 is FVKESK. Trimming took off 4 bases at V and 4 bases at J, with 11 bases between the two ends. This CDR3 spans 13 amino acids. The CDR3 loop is CASSRGGAYEQYF. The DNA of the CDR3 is TGTGCCAGCAGCCGGGGGGGGGCGTACGAGCAGTACTTC.

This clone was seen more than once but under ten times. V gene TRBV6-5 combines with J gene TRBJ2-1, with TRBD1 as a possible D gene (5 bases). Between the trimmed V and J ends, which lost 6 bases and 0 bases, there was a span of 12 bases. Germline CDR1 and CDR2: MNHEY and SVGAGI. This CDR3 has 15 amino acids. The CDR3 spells CASSAGLSSYNEQFF. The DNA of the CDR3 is TGTGCCAGCAGCGCAGGGTTGAGCTCCTACAATGAGCAGTTCTTC.

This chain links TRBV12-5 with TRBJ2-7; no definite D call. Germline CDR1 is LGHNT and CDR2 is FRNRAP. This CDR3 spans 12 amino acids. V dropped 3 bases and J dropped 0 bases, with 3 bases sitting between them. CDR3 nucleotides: TGTGCTAGTGGTTTATCCTCCTACGAGCAGTACTTC. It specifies CASGLSSYEQYF.

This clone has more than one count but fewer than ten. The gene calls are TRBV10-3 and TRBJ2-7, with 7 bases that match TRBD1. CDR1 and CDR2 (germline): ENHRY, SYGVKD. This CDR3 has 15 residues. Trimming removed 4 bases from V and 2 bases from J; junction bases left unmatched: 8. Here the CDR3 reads CAISALQGITYEQYF. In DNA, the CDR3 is TGTGCCATCAGTGCGTTACAGGGGATAACCTACGAGCAGTACTTC.

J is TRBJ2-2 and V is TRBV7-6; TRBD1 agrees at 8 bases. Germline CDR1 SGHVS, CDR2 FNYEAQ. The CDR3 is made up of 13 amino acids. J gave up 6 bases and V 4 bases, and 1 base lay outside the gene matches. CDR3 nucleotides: TGTGCCAGCAGCTACAGGGGGGCCGGGGAGCTGTTTTTT. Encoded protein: CASSYRGAGELFF.

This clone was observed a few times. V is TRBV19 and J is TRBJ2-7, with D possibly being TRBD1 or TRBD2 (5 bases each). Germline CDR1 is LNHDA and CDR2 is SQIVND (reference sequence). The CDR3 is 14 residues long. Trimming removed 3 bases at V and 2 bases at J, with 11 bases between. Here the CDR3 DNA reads TGTGCCAGTAGTATCGTGAGGGGCCCCTACGAGCAGTACTTC. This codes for CASSIVRGPYEQYF.

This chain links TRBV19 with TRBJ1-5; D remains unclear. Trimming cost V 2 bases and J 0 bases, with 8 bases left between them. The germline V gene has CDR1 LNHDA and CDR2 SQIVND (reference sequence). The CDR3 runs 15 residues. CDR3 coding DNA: TGTGCCAGTAGTATAACGGCGGATAGCAATCAGCCCCAGCATTTT. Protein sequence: CASSITADSNQPQHF.

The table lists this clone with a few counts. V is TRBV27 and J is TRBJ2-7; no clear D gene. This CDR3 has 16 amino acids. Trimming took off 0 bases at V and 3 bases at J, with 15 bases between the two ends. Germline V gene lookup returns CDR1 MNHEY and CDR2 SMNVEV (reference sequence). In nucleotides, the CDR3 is TGTGCCAGCAGTTTATCAGGTAGAATCCTTGGCTACGAGCAGTACTTC. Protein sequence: CASSLSGRILGYEQYF.

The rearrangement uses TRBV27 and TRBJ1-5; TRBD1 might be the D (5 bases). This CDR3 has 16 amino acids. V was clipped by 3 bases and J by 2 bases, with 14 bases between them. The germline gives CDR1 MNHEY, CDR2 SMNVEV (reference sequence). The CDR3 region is CASSLAATGGNQPQHF. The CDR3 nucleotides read TGTGCCAGCAGTTTGGCAGCCACAGGAGGCAATCAGCCCCAGCATTTT.

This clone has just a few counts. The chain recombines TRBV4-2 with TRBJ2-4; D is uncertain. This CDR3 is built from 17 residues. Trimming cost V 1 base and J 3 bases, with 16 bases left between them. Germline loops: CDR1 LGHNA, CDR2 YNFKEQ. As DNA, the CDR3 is TGTGCCAGCAGCCAAGTCCCTTCTAAGGTGGGCAAAAACATTCAGTACTTC. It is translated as CASSQVPSKVGKNIQYF.

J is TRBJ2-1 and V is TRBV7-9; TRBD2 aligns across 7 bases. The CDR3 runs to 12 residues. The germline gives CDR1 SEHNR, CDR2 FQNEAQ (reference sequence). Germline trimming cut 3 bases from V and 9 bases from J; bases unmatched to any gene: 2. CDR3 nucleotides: TGTGCCAGCAGCTTCACGGGGGGTGAGCAGTTCTTC. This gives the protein CASSFTGGEQFF.

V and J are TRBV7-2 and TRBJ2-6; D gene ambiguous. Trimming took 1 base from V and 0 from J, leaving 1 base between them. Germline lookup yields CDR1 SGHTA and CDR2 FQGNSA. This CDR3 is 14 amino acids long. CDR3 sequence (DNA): TGTGCCAGCAGCTTAGACTCTGGGGCCAACGTCCTGACTTTC. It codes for CASSLDSGANVLTF.

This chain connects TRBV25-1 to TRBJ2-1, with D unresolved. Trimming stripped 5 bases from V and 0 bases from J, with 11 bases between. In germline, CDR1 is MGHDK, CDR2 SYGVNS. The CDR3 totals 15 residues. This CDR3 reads CASSRDFSSYNEQFF. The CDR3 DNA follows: TGTGCCAGCAGTCGCGACTTCAGCTCCTACAATGAGCAGTTCTTC.

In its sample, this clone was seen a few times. The CDR3 nucleotides are TGTGCCAGCAGCTTCTCTCGGCCCATGGGAGGCACTGAAGCTTTCTTT. Protein product: CASSFSRPMGGTEAFF. This sequence joins TRBV7-2 and TRBJ1-1, with unresolved D. Germline CDR1 is SGHTA and CDR2 is FQGNSA. V was shortened by 3 bases and J by 4 bases, with 18 bases between the two germline ends. This CDR3 has 16 amino acids.

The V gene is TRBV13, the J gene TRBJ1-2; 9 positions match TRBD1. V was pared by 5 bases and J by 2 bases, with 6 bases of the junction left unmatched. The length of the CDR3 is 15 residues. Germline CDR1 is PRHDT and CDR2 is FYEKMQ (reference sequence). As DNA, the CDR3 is TGTGCCAGCAGCACGGACAGGGGACGAAACTATGGCTACACCTTC. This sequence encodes CASSTDRGRNYGYTF.

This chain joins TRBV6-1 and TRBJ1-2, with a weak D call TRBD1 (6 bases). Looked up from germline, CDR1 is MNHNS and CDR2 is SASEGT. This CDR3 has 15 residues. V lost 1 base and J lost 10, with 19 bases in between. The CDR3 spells CASSEEVQGNSDYTF. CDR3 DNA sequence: TGTGCCAGCAGTGAAGAAGTGCAGGGGAACTCTGACTACACCTTC.

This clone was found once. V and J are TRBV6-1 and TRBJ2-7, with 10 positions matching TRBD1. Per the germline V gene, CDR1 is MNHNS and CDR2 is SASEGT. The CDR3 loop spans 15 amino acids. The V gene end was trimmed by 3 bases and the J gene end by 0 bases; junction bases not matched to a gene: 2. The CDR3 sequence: CASSEGQGNSYEQYF. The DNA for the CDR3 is TGTGCCAGCAGTGAGGGACAGGGGAACTCCTACGAGCAGTACTTC.

CDR3 sequence (DNA): TGTGCCAGCAGCTTGGGGGTGGGGACACCCTACGAGCAGTACTTC. It is translated as CASSLGVGTPYEQYF. The chain is built from TRBV5-5 and TRBJ2-7; a weak D match, TRBD1 (6 bases). The V end lost 0 bases, the J end lost 2 bases, and 12 bases lay between the germline ends. Germline loops: CDR1 SGHKS, CDR2 YYEKEE (reference sequence). This CDR3 has 15 residues.

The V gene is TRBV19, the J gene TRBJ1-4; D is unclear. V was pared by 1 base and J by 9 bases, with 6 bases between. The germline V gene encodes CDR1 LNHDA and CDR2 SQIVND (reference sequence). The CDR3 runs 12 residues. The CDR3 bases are TGTGCCAGTAGTATAGGCGGAAAAAAACTGTTTTTT. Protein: CASSIGGKKLFF.

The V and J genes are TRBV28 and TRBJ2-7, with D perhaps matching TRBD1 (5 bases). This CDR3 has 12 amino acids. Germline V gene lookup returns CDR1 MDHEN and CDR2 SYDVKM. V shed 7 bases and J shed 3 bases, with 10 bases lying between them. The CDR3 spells CASTQGVYEQYF. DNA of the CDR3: TGTGCCAGCACTCAGGGTGTCTACGAGCAGTACTTC.

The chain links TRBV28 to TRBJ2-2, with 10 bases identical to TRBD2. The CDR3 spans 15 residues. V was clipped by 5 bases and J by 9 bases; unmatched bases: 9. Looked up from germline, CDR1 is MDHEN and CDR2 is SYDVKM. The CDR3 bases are TGTGCCAGCAGTCAGCGAATAGCGGGGGGCCGGGAGCTGTTTTTT. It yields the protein CASSQRIAGGRELFF.

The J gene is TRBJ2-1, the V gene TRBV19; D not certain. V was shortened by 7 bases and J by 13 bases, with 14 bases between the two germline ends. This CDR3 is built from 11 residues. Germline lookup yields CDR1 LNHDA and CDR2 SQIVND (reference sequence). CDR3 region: CASTTGSVQFF. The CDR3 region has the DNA TGTGCCAGTACCACCGGATCGGTCCAGTTCTTC.

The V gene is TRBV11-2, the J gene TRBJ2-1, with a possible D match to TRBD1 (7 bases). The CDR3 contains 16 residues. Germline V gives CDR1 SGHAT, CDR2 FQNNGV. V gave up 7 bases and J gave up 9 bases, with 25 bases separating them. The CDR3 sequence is CASTRGRRSLGGEQFF. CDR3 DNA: TGTGCCAGCACCAGGGGGAGGAGGAGTCTGGGAGGTGAGCAGTTCTTC.

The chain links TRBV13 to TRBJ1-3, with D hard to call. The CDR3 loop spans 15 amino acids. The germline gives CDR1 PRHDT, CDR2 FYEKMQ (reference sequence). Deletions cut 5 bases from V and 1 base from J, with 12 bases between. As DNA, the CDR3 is TGTGCCAGCAGCGGGCGGACGGAATCTGGAAACACCATATATTTT. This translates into CASSGRTESGNTIYF.

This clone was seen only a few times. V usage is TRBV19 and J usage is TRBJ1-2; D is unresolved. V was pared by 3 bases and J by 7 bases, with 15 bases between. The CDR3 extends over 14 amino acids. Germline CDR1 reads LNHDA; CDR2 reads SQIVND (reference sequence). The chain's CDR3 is CASSIWRDLAGYTF. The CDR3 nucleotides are TGTGCCAGTAGTATTTGGAGGGATCTGGCTGGCTACACCTTC. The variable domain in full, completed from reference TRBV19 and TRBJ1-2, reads DGGITQSPKYLFRKEGQNVTLSCEQNLNHDAMYWYRQDPGQGLRLIYYSQIVNDFQKGDIAEGYSVSREKKESFPLTVTSAQKNPTAFYLCASSIWRDLAGYTFGSGTRLTVV.

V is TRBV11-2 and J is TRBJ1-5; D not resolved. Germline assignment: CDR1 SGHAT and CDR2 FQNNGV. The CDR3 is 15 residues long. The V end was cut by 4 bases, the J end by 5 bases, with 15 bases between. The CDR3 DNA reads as TGTGCCAGCAGCTCCGGTTCGGGGTGGGATCAGCCCCAGCATTTT. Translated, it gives CASSSGSGWDQPQHF.

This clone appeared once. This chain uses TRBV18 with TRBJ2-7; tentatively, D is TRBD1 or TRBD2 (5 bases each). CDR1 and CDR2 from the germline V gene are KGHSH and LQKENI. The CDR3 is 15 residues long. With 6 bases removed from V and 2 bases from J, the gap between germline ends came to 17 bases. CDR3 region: CASSGDSRGPYEQYF. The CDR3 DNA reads TGTGCCAGCTCGGGGGATTCGAGGGGACCCTACGAGCAGTACTTC.

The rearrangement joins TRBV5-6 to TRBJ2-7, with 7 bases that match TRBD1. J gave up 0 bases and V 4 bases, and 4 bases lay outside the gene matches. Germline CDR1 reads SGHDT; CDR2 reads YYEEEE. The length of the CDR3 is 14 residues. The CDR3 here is CASSGTVSSYEQYF. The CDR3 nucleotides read TGTGCCAGCAGCGGGACAGTTAGCTCCTACGAGCAGTACTTC. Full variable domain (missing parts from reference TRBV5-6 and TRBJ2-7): DAGVTQSPTHLIKTRGQQVTLRCSPKSGHDTVSWYQQALGQGPQFIFQYYEEEERQRGNFPDRFSGHQFPNYSSELNVNALLLGDSALYLCASSGTVSSYEQYFGPGTRLTVT.

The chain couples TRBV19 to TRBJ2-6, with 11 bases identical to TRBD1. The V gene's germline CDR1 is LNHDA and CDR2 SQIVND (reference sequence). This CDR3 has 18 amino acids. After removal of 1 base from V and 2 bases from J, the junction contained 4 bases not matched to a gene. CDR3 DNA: TGTGCCAGTAGTATAGCTAGGACAGGGGGCCCTGGGGCCAACGTCCTGACTTTC. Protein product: CASSIARTGGPGANVLTF.

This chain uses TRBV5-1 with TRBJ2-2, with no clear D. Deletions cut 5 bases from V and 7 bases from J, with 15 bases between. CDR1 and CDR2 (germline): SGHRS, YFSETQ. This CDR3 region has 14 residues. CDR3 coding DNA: TGCGCCAGCAGTTCCGATGACTTTGGCGGGGAGCTGTTTTTT. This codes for CASSSDDFGGELFF. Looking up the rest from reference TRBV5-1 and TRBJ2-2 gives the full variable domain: KAGVTQTPRYLIKTRGQQVTLSCSPISGHRSVSWYQQTPGQGLQFLFEYFSETQRNKGNFPGRFSGRQFSNSRSEMNVSTLELGDSALYLCASSSDDFGGELFFGEGSRLTVL.

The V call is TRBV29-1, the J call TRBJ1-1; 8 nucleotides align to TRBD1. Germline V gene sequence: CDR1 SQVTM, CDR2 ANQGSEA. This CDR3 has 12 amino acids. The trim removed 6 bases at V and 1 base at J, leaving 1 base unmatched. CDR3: CSVGTGNTEAFF. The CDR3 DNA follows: TGCAGCGTGGGGACAGGGAACACTGAAGCTTTCTTT.

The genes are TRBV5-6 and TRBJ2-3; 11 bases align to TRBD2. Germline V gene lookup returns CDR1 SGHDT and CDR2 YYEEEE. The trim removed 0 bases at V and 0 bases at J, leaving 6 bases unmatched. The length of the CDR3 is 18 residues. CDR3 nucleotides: TGTGCCAGCAGCTTGGTTAGCGGGAGGGTCTCTAGCACAGATACGCAGTATTTT. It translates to CASSLVSGRVSSTDTQYF.